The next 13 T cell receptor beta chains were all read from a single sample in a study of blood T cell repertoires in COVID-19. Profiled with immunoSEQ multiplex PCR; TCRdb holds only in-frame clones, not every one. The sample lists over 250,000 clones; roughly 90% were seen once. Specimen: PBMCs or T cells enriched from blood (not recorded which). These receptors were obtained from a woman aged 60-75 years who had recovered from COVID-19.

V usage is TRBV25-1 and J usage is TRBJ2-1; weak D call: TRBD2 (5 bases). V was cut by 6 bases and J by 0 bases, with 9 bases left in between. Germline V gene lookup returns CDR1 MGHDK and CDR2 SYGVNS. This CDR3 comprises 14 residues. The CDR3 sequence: CASSGLSSYNEQFF. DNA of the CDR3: TGTGCCAGCAGCGGACTTTCCTCCTACAATGAGCAGTTCTTC.

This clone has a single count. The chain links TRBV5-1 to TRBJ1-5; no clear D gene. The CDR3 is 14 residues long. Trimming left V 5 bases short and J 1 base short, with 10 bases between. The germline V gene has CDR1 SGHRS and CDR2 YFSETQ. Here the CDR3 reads CASSEGESNQPQHF. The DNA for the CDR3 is TGCGCCAGCAGTGAGGGCGAGAGCAATCAGCCCCAGCATTTT.

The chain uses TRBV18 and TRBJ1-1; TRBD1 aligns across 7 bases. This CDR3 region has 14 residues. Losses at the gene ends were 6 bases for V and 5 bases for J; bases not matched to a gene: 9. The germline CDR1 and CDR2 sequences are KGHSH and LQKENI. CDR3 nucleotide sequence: TGTGCCAGCTCGCCTGACAGGGAGACAACTGAAGCTTTCTTT. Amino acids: CASSPDRETTEAFF. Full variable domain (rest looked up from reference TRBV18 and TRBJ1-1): NAGVMQNPRHLVRRRGQEARLRCSPMKGHSHVYWYRQLPEEGLKFMVYLQKENIIDESGMPKERFSAEFPKEGPSILRIQQVVRGDSAAYFCASSPDRETTEAFFGQGTRLTVV.

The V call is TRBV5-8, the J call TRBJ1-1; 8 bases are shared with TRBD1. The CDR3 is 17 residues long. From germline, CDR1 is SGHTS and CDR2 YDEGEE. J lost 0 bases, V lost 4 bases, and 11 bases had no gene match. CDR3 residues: CASSTDRGGWMNTEAFF. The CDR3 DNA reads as TGTGCCAGCAGCACCGACAGGGGAGGTTGGATGAACACTGAAGCTTTCTTT.

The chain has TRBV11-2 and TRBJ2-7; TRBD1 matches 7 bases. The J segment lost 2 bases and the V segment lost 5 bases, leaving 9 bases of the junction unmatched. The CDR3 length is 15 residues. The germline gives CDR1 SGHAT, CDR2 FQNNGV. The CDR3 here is CASSQRTGVAYEQYF. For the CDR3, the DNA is TGTGCCAGCAGCCAACGGACAGGTGTGGCCTACGAGCAGTACTTC. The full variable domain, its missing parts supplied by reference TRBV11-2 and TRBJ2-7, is EAGVAQSPRYKIIEKRQSVAFWCNPISGHATLYWYQQILGQGPKLLIQFQNNGVVDDSQLPKDRFSAERLKGVDSTLKIQPAKLEDSAVYLCASSQRTGVAYEQYFGPGTRLTVT.

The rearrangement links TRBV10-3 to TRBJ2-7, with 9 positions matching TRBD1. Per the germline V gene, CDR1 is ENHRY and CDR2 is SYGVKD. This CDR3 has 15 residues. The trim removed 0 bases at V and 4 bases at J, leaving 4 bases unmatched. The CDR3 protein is CAISESGTGLYEQYF. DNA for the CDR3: TGTGCCATCAGTGAGTCTGGGACAGGGCTGTACGAGCAGTACTTC.

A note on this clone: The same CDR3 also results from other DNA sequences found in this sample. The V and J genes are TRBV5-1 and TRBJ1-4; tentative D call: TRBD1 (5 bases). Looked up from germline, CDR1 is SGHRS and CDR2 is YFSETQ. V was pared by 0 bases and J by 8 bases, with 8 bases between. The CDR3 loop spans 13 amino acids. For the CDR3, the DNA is TGCGCCAGCAGCTTGGCCGGGGGAGAAAAACTGTTTTTT. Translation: CASSLAGGEKLFF.

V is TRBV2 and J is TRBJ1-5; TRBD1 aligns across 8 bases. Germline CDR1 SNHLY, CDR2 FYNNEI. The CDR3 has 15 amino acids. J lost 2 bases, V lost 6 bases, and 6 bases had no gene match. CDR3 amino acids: CASSEDREGNQPQHF. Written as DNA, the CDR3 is TGTGCCAGCAGCGAGGACAGGGAAGGCAATCAGCCCCAGCATTTT.

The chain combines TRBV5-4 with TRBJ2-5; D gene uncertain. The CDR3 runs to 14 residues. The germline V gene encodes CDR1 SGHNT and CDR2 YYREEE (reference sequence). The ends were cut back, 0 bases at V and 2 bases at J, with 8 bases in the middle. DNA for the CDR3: TGTGCCAGCAGCTTGGCGGCGCGGCAAGAGACCCAGTACTTC. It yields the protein CASSLAARQETQYF.

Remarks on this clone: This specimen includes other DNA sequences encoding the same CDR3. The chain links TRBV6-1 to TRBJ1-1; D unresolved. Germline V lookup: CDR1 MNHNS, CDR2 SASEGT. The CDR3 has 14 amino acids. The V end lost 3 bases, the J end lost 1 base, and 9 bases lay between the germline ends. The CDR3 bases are TGTGCCAGCAGTGAGTTTCCCGGGAACACTGAAGCTTTCTTT. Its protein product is CASSEFPGNTEAFF.

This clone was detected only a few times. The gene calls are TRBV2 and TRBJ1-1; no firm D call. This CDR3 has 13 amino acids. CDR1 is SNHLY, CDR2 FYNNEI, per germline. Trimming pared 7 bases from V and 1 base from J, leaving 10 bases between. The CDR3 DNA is TGTGCCAGCACCCGCGGTGCGAACACTGAAGCTTTCTTT. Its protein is CASTRGANTEAFF. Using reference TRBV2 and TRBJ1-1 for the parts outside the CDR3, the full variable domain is EPEVTQTPSHQVTQMGQEVILRCVPISNHLYFYWYRQILGQKVEFLVSFYNNEISEKSEIFDDQFSVERPDGSNFTLKIRSTKLEDSAMYFCASTRGANTEAFFGQGTRLTVV.

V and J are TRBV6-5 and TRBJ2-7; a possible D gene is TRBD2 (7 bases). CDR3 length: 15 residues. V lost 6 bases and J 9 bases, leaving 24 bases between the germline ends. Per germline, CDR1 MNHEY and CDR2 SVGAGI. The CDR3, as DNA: TGTGCCAGCAGGCGCCCAAGGGACACGTGGGAGGGGCAGTACTTC. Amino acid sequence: CASRRPRDTWEGQYF.

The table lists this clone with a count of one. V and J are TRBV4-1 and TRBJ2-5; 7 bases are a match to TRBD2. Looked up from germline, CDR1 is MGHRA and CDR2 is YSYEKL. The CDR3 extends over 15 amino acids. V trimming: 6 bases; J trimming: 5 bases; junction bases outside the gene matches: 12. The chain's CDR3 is CASSMRATGGETQYF. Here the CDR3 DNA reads TGCGCCAGCAGTATGAGAGCGACCGGGGGGGAGACCCAGTACTTC.